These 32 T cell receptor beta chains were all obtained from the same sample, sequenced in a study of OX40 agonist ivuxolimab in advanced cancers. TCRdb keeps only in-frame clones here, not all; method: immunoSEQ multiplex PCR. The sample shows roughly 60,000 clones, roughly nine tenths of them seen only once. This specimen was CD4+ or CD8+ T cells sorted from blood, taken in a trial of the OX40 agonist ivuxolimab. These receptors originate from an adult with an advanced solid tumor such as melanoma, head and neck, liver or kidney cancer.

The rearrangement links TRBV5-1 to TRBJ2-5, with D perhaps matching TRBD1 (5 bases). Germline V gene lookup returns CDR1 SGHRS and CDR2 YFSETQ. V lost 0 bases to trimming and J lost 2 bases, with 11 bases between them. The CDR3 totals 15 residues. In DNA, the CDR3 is TGCGCCAGCAGCTTGGGTCAGGGAAGGCAAGAGACCCAGTACTTC. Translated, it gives CASSLGQGRQETQYF.

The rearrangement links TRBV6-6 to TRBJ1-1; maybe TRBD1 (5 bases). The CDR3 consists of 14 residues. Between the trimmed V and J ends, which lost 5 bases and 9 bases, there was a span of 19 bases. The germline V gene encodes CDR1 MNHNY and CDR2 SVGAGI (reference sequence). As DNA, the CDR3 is TGTGCCAGCAGTCCGGGGGGTGTCATGGTAAAAGCTTTCTTT. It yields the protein CASSPGGVMVKAFF.

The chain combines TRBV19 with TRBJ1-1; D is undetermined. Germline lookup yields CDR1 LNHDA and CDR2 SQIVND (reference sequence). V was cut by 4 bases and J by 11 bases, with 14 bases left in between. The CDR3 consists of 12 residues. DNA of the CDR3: TGTGCCAGTAGTAACACAGAGACCAGGGCTTTCTTT. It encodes CASSNTETRAFF.

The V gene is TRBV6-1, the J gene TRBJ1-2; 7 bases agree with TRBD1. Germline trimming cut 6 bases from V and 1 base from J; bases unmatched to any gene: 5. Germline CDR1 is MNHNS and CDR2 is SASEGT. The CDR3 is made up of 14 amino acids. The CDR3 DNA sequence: TGTGCCAGCAGACTGGACAGGAATAACTATGGCTACACCTTC. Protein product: CASRLDRNNYGYTF.

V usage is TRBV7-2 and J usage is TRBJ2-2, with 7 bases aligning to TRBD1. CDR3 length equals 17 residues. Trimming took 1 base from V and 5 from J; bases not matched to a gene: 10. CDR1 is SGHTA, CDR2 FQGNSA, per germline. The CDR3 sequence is CASSLGTGGLGTGELFF. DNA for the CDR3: TGTGCCAGCAGCTTAGGGACAGGCGGCCTGGGGACCGGGGAGCTGTTTTTT.

CDR3: CASSYSHSGGKNIQYF. Written as DNA, the CDR3 is TGTGCCAGCAGTTATTCCCATTCAGGGGGGAAAAACATTCAGTACTTC. This rearrangement joins TRBV6-5 to TRBJ2-4, with D possibly matching TRBD1 (7 bases). CDR1 and CDR2 from the germline V gene are MNHEY and SVGAGI. The V gene lost 3 bases and the J gene lost 4 bases, with 16 bases spanning the gap. The CDR3 length is 16 residues.

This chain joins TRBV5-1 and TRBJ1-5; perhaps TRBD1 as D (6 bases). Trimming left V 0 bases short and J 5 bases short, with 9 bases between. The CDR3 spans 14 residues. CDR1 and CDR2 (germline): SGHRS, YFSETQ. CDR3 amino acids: CASSLEGEHQPQHF. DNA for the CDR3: TGCGCCAGCAGCTTGGAGGGGGAACATCAGCCCCAGCATTTT.

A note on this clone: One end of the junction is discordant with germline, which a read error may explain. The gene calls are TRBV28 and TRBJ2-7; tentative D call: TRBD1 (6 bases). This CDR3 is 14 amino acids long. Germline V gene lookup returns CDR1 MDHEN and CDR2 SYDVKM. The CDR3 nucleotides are TGTACCAGCAGTCAACAGGGTCCCTCCTACGAGCAGTACTTC. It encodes CTSSQQGPSYEQYF.

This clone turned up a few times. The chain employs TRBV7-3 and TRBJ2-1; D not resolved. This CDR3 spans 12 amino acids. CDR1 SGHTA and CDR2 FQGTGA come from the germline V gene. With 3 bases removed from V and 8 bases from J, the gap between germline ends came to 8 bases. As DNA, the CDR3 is TGTGCCAGCAGCTTCGGTGGGGATGAGCAGTTCTTC. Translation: CASSFGGDEQFF.

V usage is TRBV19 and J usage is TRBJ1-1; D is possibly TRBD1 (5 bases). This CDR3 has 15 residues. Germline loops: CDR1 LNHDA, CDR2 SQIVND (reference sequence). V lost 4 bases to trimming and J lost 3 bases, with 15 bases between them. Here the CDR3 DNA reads TGTGCCAGTAGTAAAAGGGGAAGAACAGACACTGAAGCTTTCTTT. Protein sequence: CASSKRGRTDTEAFF.

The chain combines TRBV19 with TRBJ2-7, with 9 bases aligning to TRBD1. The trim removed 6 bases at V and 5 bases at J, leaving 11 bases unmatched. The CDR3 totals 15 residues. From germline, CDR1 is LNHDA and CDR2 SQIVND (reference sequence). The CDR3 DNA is TGTGCCAGTAGCAGCGGGACAGGGTGGGTCGACGAGCAGTACTTC. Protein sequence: CASSSGTGWVDEQYF.

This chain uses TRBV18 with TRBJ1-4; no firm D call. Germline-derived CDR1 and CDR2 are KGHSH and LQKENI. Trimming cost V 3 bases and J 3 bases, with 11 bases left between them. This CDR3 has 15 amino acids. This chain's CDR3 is CASSPGTEPNEKLFF. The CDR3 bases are TGTGCCAGCTCACCCGGTACTGAACCTAATGAAAAACTGTTTTTT.

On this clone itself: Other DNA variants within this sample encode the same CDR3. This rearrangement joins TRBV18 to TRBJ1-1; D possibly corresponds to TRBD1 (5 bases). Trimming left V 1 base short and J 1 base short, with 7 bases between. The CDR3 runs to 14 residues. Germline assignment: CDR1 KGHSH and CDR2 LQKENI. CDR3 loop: CASSPRQSNTEAFF. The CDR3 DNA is TGTGCCAGCTCACCACGACAGTCGAACACTGAAGCTTTCTTT.

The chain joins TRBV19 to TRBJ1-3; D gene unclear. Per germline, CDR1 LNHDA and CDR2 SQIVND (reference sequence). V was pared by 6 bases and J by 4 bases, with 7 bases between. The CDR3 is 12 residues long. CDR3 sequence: CASSGPGNTIYF. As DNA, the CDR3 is TGTGCCAGTAGCGGACCGGGAAACACCATATATTTT.

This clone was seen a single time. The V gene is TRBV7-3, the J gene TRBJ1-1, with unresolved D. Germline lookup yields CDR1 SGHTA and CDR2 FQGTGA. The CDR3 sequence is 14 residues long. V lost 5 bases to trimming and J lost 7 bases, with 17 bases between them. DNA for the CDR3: TGTGCCAGCAGCCCGATGGACGCGACCAATGAAGCTTTCTTT. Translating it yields CASSPMDATNEAFF.

The CDR3 region has the DNA TGTGCCCTATCAGGGGGGACTCCCAGGGGGCCAAAAGAGACCCAGTACTTC. Amino acid sequence: CALSGGTPRGPKETQYF. The chain uses TRBV7-3 and TRBJ2-5; 8 bases agree with TRBD1. V was clipped by 11 bases and J by 3 bases; unmatched bases: 20. This CDR3 region has 17 residues. In germline, CDR1 is SGHTA, CDR2 FQGTGA.

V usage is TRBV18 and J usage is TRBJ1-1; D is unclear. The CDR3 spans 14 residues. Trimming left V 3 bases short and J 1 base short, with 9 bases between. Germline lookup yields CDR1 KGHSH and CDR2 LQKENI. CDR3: CASSPRVRNTEAFF. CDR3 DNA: TGTGCCAGCTCACCTCGGGTCAGGAACACTGAAGCTTTCTTT.

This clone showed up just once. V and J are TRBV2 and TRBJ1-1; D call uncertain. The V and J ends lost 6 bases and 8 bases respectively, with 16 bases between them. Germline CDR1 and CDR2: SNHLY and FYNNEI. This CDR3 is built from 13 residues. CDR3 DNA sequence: TGTGCCAGCAGCGAACGGAGGTTCCACGAAGCTTTCTTT. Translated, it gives CASSERRFHEAFF.

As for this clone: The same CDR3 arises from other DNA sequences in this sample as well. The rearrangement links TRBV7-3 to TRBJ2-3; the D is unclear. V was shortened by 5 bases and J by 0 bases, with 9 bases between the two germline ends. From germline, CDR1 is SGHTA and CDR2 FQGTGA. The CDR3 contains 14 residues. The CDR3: CASSLSGSTDTQYF. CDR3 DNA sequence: TGTGCCAGCAGCCTTTCAGGTAGCACAGATACGCAGTATTTT.

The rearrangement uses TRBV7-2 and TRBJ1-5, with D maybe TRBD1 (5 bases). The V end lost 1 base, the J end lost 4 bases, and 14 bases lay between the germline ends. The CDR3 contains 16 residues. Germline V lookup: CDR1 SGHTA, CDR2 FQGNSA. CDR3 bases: TGTGCCAGCAGCTTAGAGGGGCCGAGGAAGAATCAGCCCCAGCATTTT. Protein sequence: CASSLEGPRKNQPQHF.

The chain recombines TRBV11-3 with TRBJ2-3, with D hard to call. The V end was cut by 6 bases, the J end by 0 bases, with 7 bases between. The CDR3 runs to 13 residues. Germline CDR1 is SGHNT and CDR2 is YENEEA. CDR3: CASRYGSTDTQYF. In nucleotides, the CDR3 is TGTGCCAGCAGGTACGGGAGCACAGATACGCAGTATTTT.

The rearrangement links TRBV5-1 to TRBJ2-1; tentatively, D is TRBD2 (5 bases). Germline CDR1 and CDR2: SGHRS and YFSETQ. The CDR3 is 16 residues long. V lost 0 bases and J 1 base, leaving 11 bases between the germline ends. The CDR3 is CASSLAGVESYNEQFF. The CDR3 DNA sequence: TGCGCCAGCAGCTTGGCCGGGGTGGAATCCTACAATGAGCAGTTCTTC.

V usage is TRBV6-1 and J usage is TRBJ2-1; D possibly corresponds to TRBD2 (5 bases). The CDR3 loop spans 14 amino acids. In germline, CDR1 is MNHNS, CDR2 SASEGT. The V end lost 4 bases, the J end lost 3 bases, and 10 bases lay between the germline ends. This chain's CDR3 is CASSGNRDYNEQFF. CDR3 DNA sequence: TGTGCCAGCAGTGGAAACCGGGACTACAATGAGCAGTTCTTC.

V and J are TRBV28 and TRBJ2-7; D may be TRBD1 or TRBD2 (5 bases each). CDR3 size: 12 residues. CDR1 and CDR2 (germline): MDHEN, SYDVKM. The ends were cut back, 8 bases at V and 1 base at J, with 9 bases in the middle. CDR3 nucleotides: TGTGCCAGCCGGGACGGGTCCTACGAGCAGTACTTC. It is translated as CASRDGSYEQYF. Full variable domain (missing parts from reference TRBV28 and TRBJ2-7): DVKVTQSSRYLVKRTGEKVFLECVQDMDHENMFWYRQDPGLGLRLIYFSYDVKMKEKGDIPEGYSVSREKKERFSLILESASTNQTSMYLCASRDGSYEQYFGPGTRLTVT.

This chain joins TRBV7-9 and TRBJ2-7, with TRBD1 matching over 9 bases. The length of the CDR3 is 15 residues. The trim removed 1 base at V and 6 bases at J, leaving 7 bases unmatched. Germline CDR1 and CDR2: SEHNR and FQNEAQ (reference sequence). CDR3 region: CASSLVRQGEGEQYF. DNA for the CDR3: TGTGCCAGCAGCTTAGTAAGACAGGGGGAGGGCGAGCAGTACTTC. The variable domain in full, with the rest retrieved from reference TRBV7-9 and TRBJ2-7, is DTGVSQNPRHKITKRGQNVTFRCDPISEHNRLYWYRQTLGQGPEFLTYFQNEAQLEKSRLLSDRFSAERPKGSFSTLEIQRTEQGDSAMYLCASSLVRQGEGEQYFGPGTRLTVT.

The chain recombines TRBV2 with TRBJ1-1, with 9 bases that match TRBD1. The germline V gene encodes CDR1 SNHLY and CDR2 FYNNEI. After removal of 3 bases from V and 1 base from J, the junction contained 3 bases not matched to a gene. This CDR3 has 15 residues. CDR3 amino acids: CASSELGQGNTEAFF. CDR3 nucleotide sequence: TGTGCCAGCAGTGAGTTGGGACAGGGGAACACTGAAGCTTTCTTT. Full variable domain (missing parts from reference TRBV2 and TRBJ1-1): EPEVTQTPSHQVTQMGQEVILRCVPISNHLYFYWYRQILGQKVEFLVSFYNNEISEKSEIFDDQFSVERPDGSNFTLKIRSTKLEDSAMYFCASSELGQGNTEAFFGQGTRLTVV.

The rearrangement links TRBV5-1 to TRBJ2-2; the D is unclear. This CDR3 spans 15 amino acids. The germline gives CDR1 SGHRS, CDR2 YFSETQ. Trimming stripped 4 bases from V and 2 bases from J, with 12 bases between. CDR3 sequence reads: CASSPTPSNTGELFF. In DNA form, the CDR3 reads TGCGCCAGCAGCCCGACCCCATCAAACACCGGGGAGCTGTTTTTT.

In nucleotides, the CDR3 is TGTGCCAGCAGTTACTCCGGGACAGGACGATACGAGCAGTACTTC. Amino acid sequence: CASSYSGTGRYEQYF. This chain links TRBV6-6 with TRBJ2-7, with 8 positions matching TRBD1. The CDR3 has 15 residues. Germline V gene sequence: CDR1 MNHNY, CDR2 SVGAGI (reference sequence). Germline trimming cut 0 bases from V and 4 bases from J; bases unmatched to any gene: 5.

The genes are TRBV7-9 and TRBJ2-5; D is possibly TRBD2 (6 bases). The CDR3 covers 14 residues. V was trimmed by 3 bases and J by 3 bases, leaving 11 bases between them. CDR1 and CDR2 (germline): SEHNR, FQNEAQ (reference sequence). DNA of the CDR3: TGTGCCAGCAGCTTTGGCGGGGTCAAAGAGACCCAGTACTTC. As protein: CASSFGGVKETQYF. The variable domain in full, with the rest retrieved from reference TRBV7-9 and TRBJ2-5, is DTGVSQNPRHKITKRGQNVTFRCDPISEHNRLYWYRQTLGQGPEFLTYFQNEAQLEKSRLLSDRFSAERPKGSFSTLEIQRTEQGDSAMYLCASSFGGVKETQYFGPGTRLLVL.

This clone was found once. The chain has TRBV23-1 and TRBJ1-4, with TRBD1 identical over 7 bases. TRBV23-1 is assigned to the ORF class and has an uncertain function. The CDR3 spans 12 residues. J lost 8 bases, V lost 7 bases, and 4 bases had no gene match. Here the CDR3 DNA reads TGCGCCAGCATCCCGGGACAGGAAAAACTGTTTTTT. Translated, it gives CASIPGQEKLFF.

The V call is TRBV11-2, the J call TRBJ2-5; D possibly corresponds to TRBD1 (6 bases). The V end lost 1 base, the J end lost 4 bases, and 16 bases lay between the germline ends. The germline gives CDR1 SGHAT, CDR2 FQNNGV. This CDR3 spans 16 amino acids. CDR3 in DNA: TGTGCCAGCAGCTTAGTCTACAGGGTGATGGGAGAGACCCAGTACTTC. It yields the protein CASSLVYRVMGETQYF.

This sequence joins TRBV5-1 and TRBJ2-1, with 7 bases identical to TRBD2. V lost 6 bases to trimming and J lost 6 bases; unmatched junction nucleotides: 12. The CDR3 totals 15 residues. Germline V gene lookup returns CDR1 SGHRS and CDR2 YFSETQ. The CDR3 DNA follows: TGCGCCAGCAACCCCGGCGGGGGAGGCGTCAATGAGCAGTTCTTC. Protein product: CASNPGGGGVNEQFF.